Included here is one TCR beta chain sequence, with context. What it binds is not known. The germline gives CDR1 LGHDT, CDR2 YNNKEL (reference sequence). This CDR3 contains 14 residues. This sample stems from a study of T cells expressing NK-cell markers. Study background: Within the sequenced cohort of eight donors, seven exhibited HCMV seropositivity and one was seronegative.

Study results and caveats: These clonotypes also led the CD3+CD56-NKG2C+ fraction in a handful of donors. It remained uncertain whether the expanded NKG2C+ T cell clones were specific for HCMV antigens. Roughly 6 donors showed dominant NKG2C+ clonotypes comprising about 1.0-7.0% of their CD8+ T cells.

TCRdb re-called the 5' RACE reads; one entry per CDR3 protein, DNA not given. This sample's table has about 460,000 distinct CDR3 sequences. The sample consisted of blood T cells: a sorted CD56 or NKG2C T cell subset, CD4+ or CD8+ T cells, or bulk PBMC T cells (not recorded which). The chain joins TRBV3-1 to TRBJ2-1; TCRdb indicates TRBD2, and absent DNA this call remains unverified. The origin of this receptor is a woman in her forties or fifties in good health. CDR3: CASSLGTLDNEQFF.